This TCR beta chain was documented in a study of blood T cell repertoires in COVID-19. Study summary: Both acute and convalescent COVID-19 samples were obtained from the United States, Italy and Spain. T cells, B-cell-depleted T cells, or PBMCs supplied cDNA or gDNA.

Germline assignment: CDR1 MRHNA and CDR2 SNTAGT. The CDR3 totals 17 residues. After removal of 0 bases from V and 9 bases from J, the junction contained 5 bases not matched to a gene. Original methodology: Reference gene primer amplification yielded estimated nucleated cell counts. Measured with immunoSEQ multiplex PCR; TCRdb has only the in-frame clones, and not every one. That table gives V, J and clone size, and the DNA gave D and trimming. The sample yields roughly 120,000 clones, about 90% seen once. The receptor's source is a human donor in a cohort sampled during active COVID-19. The sequencing sample was made of peripheral blood. The chain recombines TRBV6-4 with TRBJ2-1, with TRBD2 identical over 16 bases. This CDR3 is CASSDSGLAGGPGEQFF. For the CDR3, the DNA is TGTGCCAGCAGTGACTCGGGACTAGCGGGAGGGCCTGGTGAGCAGTTCTTC.